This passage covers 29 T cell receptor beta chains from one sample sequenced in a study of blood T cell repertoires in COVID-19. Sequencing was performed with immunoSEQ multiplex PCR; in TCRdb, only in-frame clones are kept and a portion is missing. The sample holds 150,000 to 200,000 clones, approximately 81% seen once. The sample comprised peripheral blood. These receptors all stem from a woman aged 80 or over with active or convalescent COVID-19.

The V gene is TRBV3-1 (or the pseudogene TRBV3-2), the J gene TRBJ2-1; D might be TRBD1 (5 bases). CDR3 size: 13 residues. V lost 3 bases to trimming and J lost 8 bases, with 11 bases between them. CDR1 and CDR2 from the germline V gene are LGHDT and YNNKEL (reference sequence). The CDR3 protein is CASSQGRPDEQFF. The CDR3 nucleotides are TGTGCCAGCAGCCAGGGGCGGCCGGATGAGCAGTTCTTC.

CDR3 region: CASSGLGNQPQHF. CDR3 sequence (DNA): TGTGCCAGCAGCGGCCTAGGCAATCAGCCCCAGCATTTT. This chain links TRBV9 with TRBJ1-5; D call uncertain. Per germline, CDR1 SGDLS and CDR2 YYNGEE. V was shortened by 3 bases and J by 2 bases, with 6 bases between the two germline ends. The CDR3 loop spans 13 amino acids.

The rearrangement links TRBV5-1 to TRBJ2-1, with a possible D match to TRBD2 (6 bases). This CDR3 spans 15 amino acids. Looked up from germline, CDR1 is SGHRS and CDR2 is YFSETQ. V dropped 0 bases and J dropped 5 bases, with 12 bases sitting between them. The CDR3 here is CASSLVGGGHNEQFF. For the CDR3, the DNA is TGCGCCAGCAGCTTGGTAGGAGGAGGGCACAATGAGCAGTTCTTC. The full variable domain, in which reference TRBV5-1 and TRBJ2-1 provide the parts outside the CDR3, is KAGVTQTPRYLIKTRGQQVTLSCSPISGHRSVSWYQQTPGQGLQFLFEYFSETQRNKGNFPGRFSGRQFSNSRSEMNVSTLELGDSALYLCASSLVGGGHNEQFFGPGTRLTVL.

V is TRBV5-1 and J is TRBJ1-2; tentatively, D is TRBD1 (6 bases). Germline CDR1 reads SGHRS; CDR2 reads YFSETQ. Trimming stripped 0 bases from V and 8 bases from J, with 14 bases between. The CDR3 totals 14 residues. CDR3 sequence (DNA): TGCGCCAGCAGCTTGGGGCCAGGGGATGGCGGCTACACCTTC. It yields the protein CASSLGPGDGGYTF.

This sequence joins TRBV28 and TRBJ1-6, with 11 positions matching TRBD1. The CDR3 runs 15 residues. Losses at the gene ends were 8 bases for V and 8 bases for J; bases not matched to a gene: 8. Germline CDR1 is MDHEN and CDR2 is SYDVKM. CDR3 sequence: CASWAPGQGDSPLHF. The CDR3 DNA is TGTGCCAGCTGGGCGCCGGGACAGGGGGATTCACCCCTCCACTTT.

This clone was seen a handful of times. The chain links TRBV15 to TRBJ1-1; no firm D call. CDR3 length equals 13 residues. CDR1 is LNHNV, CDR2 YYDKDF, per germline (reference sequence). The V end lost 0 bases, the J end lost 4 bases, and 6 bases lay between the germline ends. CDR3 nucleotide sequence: TGTGCCACCAGCAGAGACCAGGCCACTGAAGCTTTCTTT. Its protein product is CATSRDQATEAFF.

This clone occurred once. CDR3 region: CASSPGLAGAGWPDTQYF. CDR3 nucleotides: TGCGCCAGCAGCCCGGGACTAGCGGGAGCTGGGTGGCCAGATACGCAGTATTTT. The rearrangement joins TRBV5-1 to TRBJ2-3; 14 nucleotides agree with TRBD2. Germline CDR1 reads SGHRS; CDR2 reads YFSETQ. CDR3 size: 18 residues. Trimming took 4 bases from V and 4 from J; bases not matched to a gene: 11.

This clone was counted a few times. The CDR3 is CASSEAARDTDTQYF. As DNA, the CDR3 is TGTGCCAGCAGTGAAGCGGCCCGGGACACAGATACGCAGTATTTT. The rearrangement uses TRBV2 and TRBJ2-3, with D perhaps matching TRBD2 (5 bases). Germline CDR1 and CDR2: SNHLY and FYNNEI. The CDR3 totals 15 residues. Trimming removed 0 bases at V and 2 bases at J, with 9 bases between.

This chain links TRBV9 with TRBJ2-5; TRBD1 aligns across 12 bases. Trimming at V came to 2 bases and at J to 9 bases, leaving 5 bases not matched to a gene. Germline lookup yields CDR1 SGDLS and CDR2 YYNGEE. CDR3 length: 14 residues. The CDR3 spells CASSVGTGGASQYF. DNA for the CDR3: TGTGCCAGCAGCGTGGGGACAGGGGGCGCGTCCCAGTACTTC. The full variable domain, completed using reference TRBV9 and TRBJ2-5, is DSGVTQTPKHLITATGQRVTLRCSPRSGDLSVYWYQQSLDQGLQFLIQYYNGEERAKGNILERFSAQQFPDLHSELNLSSLELGDSALYFCASSVGTGGASQYFGPGTRLLVL.

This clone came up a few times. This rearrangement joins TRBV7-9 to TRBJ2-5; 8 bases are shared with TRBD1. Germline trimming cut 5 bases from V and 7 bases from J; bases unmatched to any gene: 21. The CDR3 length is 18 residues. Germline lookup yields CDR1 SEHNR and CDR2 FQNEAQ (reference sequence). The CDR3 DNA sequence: TGTGCCAGCAGCCCAGCTCGGAATAACAGGGGGTCCTCAGGGACCCAGTACTTC. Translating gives CASSPARNNRGSSGTQYF.

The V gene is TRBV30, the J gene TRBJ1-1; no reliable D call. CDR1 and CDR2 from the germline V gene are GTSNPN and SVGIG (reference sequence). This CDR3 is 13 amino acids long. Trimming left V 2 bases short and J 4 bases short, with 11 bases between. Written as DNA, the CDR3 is TGTGCCTGGAGTCCAGACATAGGCACTGAAGCTTTCTTT. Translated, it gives CAWSPDIGTEAFF.

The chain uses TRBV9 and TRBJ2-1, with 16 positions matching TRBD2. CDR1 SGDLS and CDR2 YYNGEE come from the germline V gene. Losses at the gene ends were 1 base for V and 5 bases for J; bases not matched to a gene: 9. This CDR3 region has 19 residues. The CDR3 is CASSVRGLAGGQGNNEQFF. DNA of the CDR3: TGTGCCAGCAGCGTAAGGGGACTAGCGGGAGGGCAGGGTAACAATGAGCAGTTCTTC.

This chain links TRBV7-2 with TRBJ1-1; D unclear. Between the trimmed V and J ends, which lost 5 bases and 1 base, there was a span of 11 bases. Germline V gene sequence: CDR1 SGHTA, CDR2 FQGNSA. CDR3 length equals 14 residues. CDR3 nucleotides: TGTGCCAGCAGCGCACGGGTGGAGAACACTGAAGCTTTCTTT. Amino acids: CASSARVENTEAFF.

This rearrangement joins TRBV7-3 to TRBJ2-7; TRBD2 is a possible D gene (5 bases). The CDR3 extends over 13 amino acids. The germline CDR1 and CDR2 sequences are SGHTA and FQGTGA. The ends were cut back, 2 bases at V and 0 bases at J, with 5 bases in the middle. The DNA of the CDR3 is TGTGCCAGCAGCTTACGGGGCTCCTACGAGCAGTACTTC. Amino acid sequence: CASSLRGSYEQYF.

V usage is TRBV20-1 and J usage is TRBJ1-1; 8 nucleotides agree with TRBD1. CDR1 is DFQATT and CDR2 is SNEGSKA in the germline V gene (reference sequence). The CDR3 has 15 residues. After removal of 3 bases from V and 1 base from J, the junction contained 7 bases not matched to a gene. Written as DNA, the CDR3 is TGCAGTGCTAGTGTTGGGACAGGACAGAACACTGAAGCTTTCTTT. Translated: CSASVGTGQNTEAFF.

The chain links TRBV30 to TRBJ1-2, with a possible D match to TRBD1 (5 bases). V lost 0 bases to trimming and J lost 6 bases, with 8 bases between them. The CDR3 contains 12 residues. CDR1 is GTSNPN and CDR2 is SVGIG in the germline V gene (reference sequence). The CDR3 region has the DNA TGTGCCTGGAGTGTACAAGGGGATGGCTACACCTTC. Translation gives CAWSVQGDGYTF.

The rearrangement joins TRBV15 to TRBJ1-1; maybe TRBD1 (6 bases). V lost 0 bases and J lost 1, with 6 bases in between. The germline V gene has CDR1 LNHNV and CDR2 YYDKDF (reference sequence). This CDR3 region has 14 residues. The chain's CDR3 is CATSREGGNTEAFF. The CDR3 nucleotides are TGTGCCACCAGCAGAGAAGGGGGGAACACTGAAGCTTTCTTT.

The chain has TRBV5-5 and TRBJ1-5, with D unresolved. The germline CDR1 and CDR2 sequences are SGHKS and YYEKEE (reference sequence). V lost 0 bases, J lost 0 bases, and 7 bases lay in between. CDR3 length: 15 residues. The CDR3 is CASSLGSVSNQPQHF. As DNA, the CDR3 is TGTGCCAGCAGCTTGGGGTCAGTTAGCAATCAGCCCCAGCATTTT.

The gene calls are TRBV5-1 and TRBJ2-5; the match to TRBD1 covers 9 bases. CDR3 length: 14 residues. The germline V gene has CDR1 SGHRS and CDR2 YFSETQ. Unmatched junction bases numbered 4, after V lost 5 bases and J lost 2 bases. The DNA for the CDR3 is TGCGCCAGCAGACGGGACAGGGAGCAAGAGACCCAGTACTTC. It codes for CASRRDREQETQYF.

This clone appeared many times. CDR3 nucleotides: TGTGCCAGCAGCACCGGACAGGGCGCCTACGAGCAGTACTTC. Translation gives CASSTGQGAYEQYF. The chain recombines TRBV7-9 with TRBJ2-7, with 8 bases identical to TRBD1. V was pared by 5 bases and J by 2 bases, with 5 bases of the junction left unmatched. Per germline, CDR1 SEHNR and CDR2 FQNEAQ (reference sequence). This CDR3 is 14 amino acids long.

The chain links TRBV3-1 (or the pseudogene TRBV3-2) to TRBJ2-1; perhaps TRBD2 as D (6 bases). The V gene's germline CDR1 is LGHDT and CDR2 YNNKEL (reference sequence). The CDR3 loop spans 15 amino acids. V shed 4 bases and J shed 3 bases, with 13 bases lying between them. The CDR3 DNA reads TGTGCCAGCAGCCCGCCGGGACTTCTCTACAATGAGCAGTTCTTC. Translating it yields CASSPPGLLYNEQFF.

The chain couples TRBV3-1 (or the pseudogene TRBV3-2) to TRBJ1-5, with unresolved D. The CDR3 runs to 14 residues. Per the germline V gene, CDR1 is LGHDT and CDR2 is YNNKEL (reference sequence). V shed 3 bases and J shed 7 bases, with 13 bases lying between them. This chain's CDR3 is CASSHGVTGQPQHF. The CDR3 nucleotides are TGTGCCAGCAGCCACGGGGTCACGGGCCAGCCCCAGCATTTT.

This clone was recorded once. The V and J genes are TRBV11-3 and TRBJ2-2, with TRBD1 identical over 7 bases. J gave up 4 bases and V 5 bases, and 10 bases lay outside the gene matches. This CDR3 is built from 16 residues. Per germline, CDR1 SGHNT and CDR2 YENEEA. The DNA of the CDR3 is TGTGCCAGCAGCCCCCCGACAGGGTTGAGCACCGGGGAGCTGTTTTTT. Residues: CASSPPTGLSTGELFF.

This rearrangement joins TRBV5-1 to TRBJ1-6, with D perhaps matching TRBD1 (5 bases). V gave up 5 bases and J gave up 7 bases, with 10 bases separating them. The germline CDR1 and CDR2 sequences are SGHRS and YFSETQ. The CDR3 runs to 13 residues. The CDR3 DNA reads TGCGCCAGCAGTGGGGACTTAAATTCACCCCTCCACTTT. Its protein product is CASSGDLNSPLHF. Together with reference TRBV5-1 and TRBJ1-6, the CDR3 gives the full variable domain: KAGVTQTPRYLIKTRGQQVTLSCSPISGHRSVSWYQQTPGQGLQFLFEYFSETQRNKGNFPGRFSGRQFSNSRSEMNVSTLELGDSALYLCASSGDLNSPLHFGNGTRLTVT.

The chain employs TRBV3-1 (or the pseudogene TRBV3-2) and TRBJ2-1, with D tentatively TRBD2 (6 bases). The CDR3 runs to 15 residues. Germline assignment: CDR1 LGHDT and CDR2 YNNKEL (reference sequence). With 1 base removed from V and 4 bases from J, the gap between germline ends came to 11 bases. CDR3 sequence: CASSQVNRGYNEQFF. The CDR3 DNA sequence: TGTGCCAGCAGCCAAGTGAACCGGGGGTACAATGAGCAGTTCTTC.

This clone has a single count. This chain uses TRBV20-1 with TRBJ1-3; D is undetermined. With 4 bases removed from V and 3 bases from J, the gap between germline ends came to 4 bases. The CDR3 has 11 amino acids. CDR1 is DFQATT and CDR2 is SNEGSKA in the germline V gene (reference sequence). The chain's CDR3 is CSANIGNTIYF. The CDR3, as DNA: TGCAGTGCTAATATTGGAAACACCATATATTTT.

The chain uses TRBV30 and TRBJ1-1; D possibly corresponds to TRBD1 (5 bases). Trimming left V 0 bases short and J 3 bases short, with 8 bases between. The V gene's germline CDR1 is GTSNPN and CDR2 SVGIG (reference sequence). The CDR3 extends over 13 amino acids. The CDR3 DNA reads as TGTGCCTGGAGTGTACGGGGGGACACTGAAGCTTTCTTT. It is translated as CAWSVRGDTEAFF.

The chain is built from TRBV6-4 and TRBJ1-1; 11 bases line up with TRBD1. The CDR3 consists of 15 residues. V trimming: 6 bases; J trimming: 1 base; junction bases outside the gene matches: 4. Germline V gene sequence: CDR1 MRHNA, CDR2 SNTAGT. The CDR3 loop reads CASSSGTGGNTEAFF. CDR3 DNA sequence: TGTGCCAGCAGCTCCGGGACAGGGGGGAACACTGAAGCTTTCTTT.

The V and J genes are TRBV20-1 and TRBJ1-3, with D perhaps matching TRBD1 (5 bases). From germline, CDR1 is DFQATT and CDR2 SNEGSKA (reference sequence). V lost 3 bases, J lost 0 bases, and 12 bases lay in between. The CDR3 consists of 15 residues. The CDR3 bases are TGCAGTGCTAGTTCACAGGTTCCCTCTGGAAACACCATATATTTT. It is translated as CSASSQVPSGNTIYF.